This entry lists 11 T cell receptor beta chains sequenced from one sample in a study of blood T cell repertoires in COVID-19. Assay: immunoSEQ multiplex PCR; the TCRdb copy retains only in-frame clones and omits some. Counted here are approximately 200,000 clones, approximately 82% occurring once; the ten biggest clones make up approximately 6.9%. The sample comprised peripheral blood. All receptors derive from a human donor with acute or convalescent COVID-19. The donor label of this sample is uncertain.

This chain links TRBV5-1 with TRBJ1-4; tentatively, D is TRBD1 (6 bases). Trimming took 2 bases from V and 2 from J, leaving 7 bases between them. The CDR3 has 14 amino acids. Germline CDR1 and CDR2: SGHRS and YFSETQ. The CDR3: CASSFQGTNEKLFF. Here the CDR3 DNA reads TGCGCCAGCAGCTTCCAGGGGACTAATGAAAAACTGTTTTTT. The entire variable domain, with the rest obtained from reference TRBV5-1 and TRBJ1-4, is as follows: KAGVTQTPRYLIKTRGQQVTLSCSPISGHRSVSWYQQTPGQGLQFLFEYFSETQRNKGNFPGRFSGRQFSNSRSEMNVSTLELGDSALYLCASSFQGTNEKLFFGSGTQLSVL.

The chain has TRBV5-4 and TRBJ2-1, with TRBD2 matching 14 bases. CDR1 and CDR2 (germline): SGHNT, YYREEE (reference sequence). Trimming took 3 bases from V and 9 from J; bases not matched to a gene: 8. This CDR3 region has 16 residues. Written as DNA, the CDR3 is TGTGCCAGCAGCTCGGGACTAGCGGGAGTTTCTGCTGAGCAGTTCTTC. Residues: CASSSGLAGVSAEQFF.

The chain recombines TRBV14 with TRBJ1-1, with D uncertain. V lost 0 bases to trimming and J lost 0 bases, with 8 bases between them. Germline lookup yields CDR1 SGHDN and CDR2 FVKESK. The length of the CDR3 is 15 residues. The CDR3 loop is CASSQDQVMNTEAFF. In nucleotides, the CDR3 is TGTGCCAGCAGCCAAGATCAGGTTATGAACACTGAAGCTTTCTTT. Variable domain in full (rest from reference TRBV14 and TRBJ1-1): EAGVTQFPSHSVIEKGQTVTLRCDPISGHDNLYWYRRVMGKEIKFLLHFVKESKQDESGMPNNRFLAERTGGTYSTLKVQPAELEDSGVYFCASSQDQVMNTEAFFGQGTRLTVV.

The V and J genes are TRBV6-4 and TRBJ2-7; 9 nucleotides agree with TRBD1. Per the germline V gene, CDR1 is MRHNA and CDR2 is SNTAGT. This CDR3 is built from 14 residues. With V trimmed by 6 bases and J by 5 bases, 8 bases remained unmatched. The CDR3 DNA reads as TGTGCCAGCAGGGACCGGGACAGGGTTGACGAGCAGTACTTC. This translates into CASRDRDRVDEQYF.

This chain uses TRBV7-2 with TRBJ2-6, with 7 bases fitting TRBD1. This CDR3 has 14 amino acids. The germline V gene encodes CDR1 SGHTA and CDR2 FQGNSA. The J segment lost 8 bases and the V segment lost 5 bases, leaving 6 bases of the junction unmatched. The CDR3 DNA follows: TGTGCCAGCAGCCCAGGGGGTGCTCCCAACGTCCTGACTTTC. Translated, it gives CASSPGGAPNVLTF.

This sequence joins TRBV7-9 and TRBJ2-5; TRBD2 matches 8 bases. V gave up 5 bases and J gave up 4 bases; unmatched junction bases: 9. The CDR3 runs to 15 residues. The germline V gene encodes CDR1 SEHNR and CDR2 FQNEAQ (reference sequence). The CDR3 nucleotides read TGTGCCAGCAGCCCCAGCGGGAGAACGGGAGAGACCCAGTACTTC. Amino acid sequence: CASSPSGRTGETQYF. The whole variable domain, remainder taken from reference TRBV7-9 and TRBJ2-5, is DTGVSQNPRHKITKRGQNVTFRCDPISEHNRLYWYRQTLGQGPEFLTYFQNEAQLEKSRLLSDRFSAERPKGSFSTLEIQRTEQGDSAMYLCASSPSGRTGETQYFGPGTRLLVL.

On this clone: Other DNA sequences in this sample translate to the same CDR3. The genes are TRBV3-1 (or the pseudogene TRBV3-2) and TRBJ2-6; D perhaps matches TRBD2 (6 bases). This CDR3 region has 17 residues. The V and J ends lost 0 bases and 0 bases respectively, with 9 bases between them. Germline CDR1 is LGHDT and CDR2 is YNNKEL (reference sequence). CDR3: CASSQEGLHSGANVLTF. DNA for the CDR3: TGTGCCAGCAGCCAAGAAGGACTACACTCTGGGGCCAACGTCCTGACTTTC.

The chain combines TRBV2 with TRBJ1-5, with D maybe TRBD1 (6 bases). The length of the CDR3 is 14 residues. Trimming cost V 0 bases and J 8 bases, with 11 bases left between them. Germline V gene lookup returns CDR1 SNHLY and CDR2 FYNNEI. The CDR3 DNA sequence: TGTGCCAGCAGTGAAGCCGGGGGGCGCGAGCCCCAGCATTTT. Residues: CASSEAGGREPQHF.

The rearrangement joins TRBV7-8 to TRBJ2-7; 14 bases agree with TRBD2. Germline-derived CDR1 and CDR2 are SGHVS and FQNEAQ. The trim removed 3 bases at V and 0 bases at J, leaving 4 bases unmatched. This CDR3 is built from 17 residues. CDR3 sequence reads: CASSFGLAGGDSYEQYF. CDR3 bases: TGTGCCAGCAGCTTCGGACTAGCGGGAGGAGACTCCTACGAGCAGTACTTC.

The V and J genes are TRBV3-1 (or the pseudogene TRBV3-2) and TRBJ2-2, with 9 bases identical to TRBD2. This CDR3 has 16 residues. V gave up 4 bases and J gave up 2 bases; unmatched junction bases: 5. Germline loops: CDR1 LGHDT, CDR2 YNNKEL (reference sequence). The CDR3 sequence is CASSPMLAGNTGELFF. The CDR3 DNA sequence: TGTGCCAGCAGCCCCATGCTAGCGGGAAACACCGGGGAGCTGTTTTTT.

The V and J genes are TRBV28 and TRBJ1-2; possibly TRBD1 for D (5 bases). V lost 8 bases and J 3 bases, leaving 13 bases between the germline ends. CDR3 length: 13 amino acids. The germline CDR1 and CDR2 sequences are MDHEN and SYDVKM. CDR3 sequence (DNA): TGTGCCAGCCGGGGGGGGTTGGACTATGGCTACACCTTC. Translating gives CASRGGLDYGYTF.